This T cell receptor beta chain was retrieved from a study of cytomegalovirus exposure and HLA in healthy donors. Findings and limits, study-wide: Associated with HLA alleles at 0.05 false discovery rate in a later analysis were some 16,000 TCR beta sequences. In a later analysis, parvovirus B19, influenza, CMV and Epstein-Barr virus appeared linked to several top co-occurrence clusters.

13 Jbeta primers and 60 Vbeta primers were used for the PCR. TCRdb's copy holds only in-frame clones and misses some; the assay was immunoSEQ multiplex PCR. The profile shows roughly 110,000 clones, approximately 70% of them singletons. Of note for this clone: Its target is not known.

Unmatched junction bases numbered 7, after V lost 4 bases and J lost 1 base. CDR1 and CDR2 from the germline V gene are LGHNA and YSLEER. The length of the CDR3 is 17 residues. J is TRBJ2-3 and V is TRBV4-3; TRBD2 matches at 11 bases. The source is a man aged 25 to 40 in good health and CMV-seropositive. What was sequenced was PBMCs. In nucleotides, the CDR3 is TGCGCCAGCAGCCCCCAACTAGCGGGAGTCCGCACAGATACGCAGTATTTT. As protein: CASSPQLAGVRTDTQYF.